The T cell receptor (beta chain) under discussion was sequenced for a study of shared clonotypes between healthy human individuals. General study findings and limits: Clonotypes not shared had lower generation probabilities than those common to all four donors.

About this clone: The antigen remains undetermined.

Assay: immunoSEQ multiplex PCR; the TCRdb copy retains only in-frame clones and omits some. Of some 1,600,000 clones listed, approximately 98% are singletons. CDR1 is ENHRY and CDR2 is SYGVKD in the germline V gene. The CDR3 covers 12 residues. V lost 4 bases and J 1 base, leaving 4 bases between the germline ends. Partitioning of CD4+ cells yielded a CD45RA+ naive subset and a CD45RA-negative memory subset. The TCR originated in a young man in good health. The sequenced material came from naive CD4+ T cells sorted from blood. The sample's subset: CD45RA+ positively selected. J is TRBJ1-1 and V is TRBV10-3; D remains ambiguous. The CDR3 region is CAISARNTEAFF. Here the CDR3 DNA reads TGTGCCATCAGTGCCAGGAACACTGAAGCTTTCTTT.